This entry lists 28 T cell receptor beta chains sequenced from one sample in a study of T-cell reconstitution after alpha-beta-depleted transplantation in children. For TCRbeta, the library was prepared with unique molecular identifiers. Using its own MiXCR run on the PCR reads, TCRdb lists one record per CDR3 protein. The repertoire includes some 600,000 distinct CDR3 sequences, over 15% of them detected once, and over 0.95% sits in the top ten. The sequenced sample was PBMCs from the stem cell graft donor, obtained from the stem cell graft. These receptors came from a human donor who donated a stem cell graft to a child with acute myeloid leukemia.

This clonotype was observed at least ten times. The CDR3 DNA reads TGCAGTGCTAGAGATGTCCGGGCCGATGAGACCCAGTACTTC. This gives the protein CSARDVRADETQYF. V is TRBV20-1 and J is TRBJ2-5; no firm D call. Per the germline V gene, CDR1 is DFQATT and CDR2 is SNEGSKA (reference sequence). V dropped 0 bases and J dropped 5 bases, with 13 bases sitting between them. The CDR3 runs 14 residues.

This clonotype has only a few counts. V is TRBV24-1 and J is TRBJ2-1, with a possible D match to TRBD1 (6 bases). Per the germline V gene, CDR1 is KGHDR and CDR2 is SFDVKD. The CDR3 sequence is 13 residues long. V gave up 8 bases and J gave up 6 bases, with 13 bases separating them. The CDR3 region is CATIPWGRNEQFF. The CDR3 nucleotides are TGTGCCACCATCCCTTGGGGGCGCAATGAGCAGTTCTTC.

This clonotype was seen just once. The chain has TRBV11-3 and TRBJ2-7; D tentatively reads TRBD1 or TRBD2 (5 bases each). CDR3 length: 14 amino acids. Trimming stripped 5 bases from V and 6 bases from J, with 17 bases between. Germline V gene data show CDR1 as SGHNT and CDR2 as YENEEA. CDR3 nucleotide sequence: TGTGCCAGCAGCCTATTTGGGACCGCCACCGAGCAGTACTTC. Translated: CASSLFGTATEQYF.

This clonotype was observed at least ten times. V and J are TRBV20-1 and TRBJ1-6; D not resolved. The germline V and J ends were trimmed by 4 bases and 7 bases, with 2 bases remaining between them. The CDR3 loop spans 10 amino acids. The V gene's germline CDR1 is DFQATT and CDR2 SNEGSKA (reference sequence). CDR3: CSAKNSPLHF. The CDR3 DNA is TGCAGTGCTAAGAATTCACCCCTCCACTTT.

This clonotype was found many times. This chain uses TRBV5-1 with TRBJ2-1; D unclear. This CDR3 is built from 14 residues. Trimming cost V 0 bases and J 9 bases, with 13 bases left between them. CDR1 SGHRS and CDR2 YFSETQ come from the germline V gene. The CDR3 loop reads CASSLAGALGEQFF. In nucleotides, the CDR3 is TGCGCCAGCAGCTTGGCCGGCGCTTTGGGTGAGCAGTTCTTC.

There are a few counts of this clonotype. This chain uses TRBV12-3 or TRBV12-4 with TRBJ2-1; TRBD2 matches 10 bases. V lost 4 bases to trimming and J lost 9 bases; unmatched junction nucleotides: 9. The CDR3 contains 15 residues. As DNA, the CDR3 is TGTGCCAGCAGTTCAACTAGCGGGGAGGGTCGTGAGCAGTTCTTC. Residues: CASSSTSGEGREQFF.

In this sample, this clonotype turned up many times. The chain uses TRBV30 and TRBJ2-3, with 11 bases aligning to TRBD2. Looked up from germline, CDR1 is GTSNPN and CDR2 is SVGIG (reference sequence). J was trimmed by 3 bases and V by 4 bases; bases with no gene match: 3. The CDR3 runs to 14 residues. The CDR3 here is CAWNLAGGTDTQYF. The DNA of the CDR3 is TGTGCCTGGAATCTAGCGGGGGGTACAGATACGCAGTATTTT.

The rearrangement joins TRBV5-1 to TRBJ2-3, with 7 nucleotides matching TRBD1. The V segment lost 1 base and the J segment 2 bases; nucleotides outside the gene matches: 7. This CDR3 spans 16 amino acids. Per germline, CDR1 SGHRS and CDR2 YFSETQ. The CDR3 reads CASSLNPGQHTDTQYF. The CDR3 DNA reads as TGCGCCAGCAGCTTGAACCCGGGACAGCACACAGATACGCAGTATTTT.

This chain connects TRBV29-1 to TRBJ1-5; 10 nucleotides align to TRBD1. CDR3 length equals 17 residues. Germline assignment: CDR1 SQVTM and CDR2 ANQGSEA. V shed 5 bases, J shed 3 bases, and the junction held 13 bases outside the gene matches. CDR3 nucleotides: TGCAGCGTTCCCCCCCGACAGGGGGCTTTGAACAATCAGCCCCAGCATTTT. Translated, it gives CSVPPRQGALNNQPQHF.

This clonotype was seen a handful of times. The junction departs from germline at one end; a sequencing error may be responsible. CDR3 sequence: CSAKPGHQETQYF. In nucleotides, the CDR3 is TGCAGTGCTAAACCCGGGCACCAGGAGACCCAGTACTTC. This chain joins TRBV20-1 and TRBJ2-5; no definite D call. The germline V gene encodes CDR1 DFQATT and CDR2 SNEGSKA (reference sequence). The CDR3 runs 13 residues.

In its sample, this clonotype was seen many times. The chain employs TRBV13 and TRBJ2-1, with TRBD2 matching over 7 bases. J was trimmed by 8 bases and V by 6 bases; bases with no gene match: 13. Germline lookup yields CDR1 PRHDT and CDR2 FYEKMQ (reference sequence). The CDR3 covers 15 residues. The CDR3: CASSYGWTRTHEQFF. The CDR3 DNA sequence: TGTGCCAGCAGTTATGGATGGACTAGGACTCATGAGCAGTTCTTC.

V gene TRBV6-1 combines with J gene TRBJ2-7; no firm D call. Between the trimmed V and J ends, which lost 2 bases and 3 bases, there was a span of 5 bases. CDR1 and CDR2 from the germline V gene are MNHNS and SASEGT. The CDR3 length is 12 residues. CDR3 residues: CASSEPYYEQYF. CDR3 bases: TGTGCCAGCAGTGAACCCTACTACGAGCAGTACTTC.

In this sample, this clonotype turned up many times. This chain uses TRBV4-3 with TRBJ2-7; D perhaps matches TRBD2 (7 bases). V dropped 0 bases and J dropped 3 bases, with 27 bases sitting between them. CDR1 and CDR2 (germline): LGHNA, YSLEER. The CDR3 has 20 amino acids. CDR3 DNA: TGCGCCAGCAGCCAAGATTCATGGGACAAGGATGGGGGGGGATACTACGAGCAGTACTTC. Translation: CASSQDSWDKDGGGYYEQYF.

The sample holds many counts of this clonotype. This chain links TRBV20-1 with TRBJ2-3, with D perhaps given as TRBD1 or TRBD2 (5 bases each). This CDR3 comprises 14 residues. Per the germline V gene, CDR1 is DFQATT and CDR2 is SNEGSKA (reference sequence). V lost 1 base and J 0 bases, leaving 8 bases between the germline ends. CDR3 in DNA: TGCAGTGCTAGAGGGGACGCTAGCACAGATACGCAGTATTTT. This codes for CSARGDASTDTQYF.

This clonotype was seen just once. The chain carries TRBV20-1 and TRBJ2-5; 7 nucleotides line up with TRBD1. The V and J ends lost 5 bases and 3 bases, in that order; junction bases with no gene match: 9. The CDR3 runs 14 residues. Germline V CDR1 and CDR2: DFQATT, SNEGSKA (reference sequence). This chain's CDR3 is CSAEPQGIEETQYF. The CDR3, as DNA: TGCAGTGCTGAACCACAGGGGATAGAAGAGACCCAGTACTTC.

The V gene is TRBV28, the J gene TRBJ1-2; D remains ambiguous. The V end lost 8 bases, the J end lost 8 bases, and 15 bases lay between the germline ends. The CDR3 consists of 12 residues. Germline V gene data show CDR1 as MDHEN and CDR2 as SYDVKM. CDR3 coding DNA: TGTGCCAGCGGGATCGGGTTCGGCGGCTACACCTTC. Translating it yields CASGIGFGGYTF.

In this sample, this clonotype turned up many times. The chain uses TRBV6-5 and TRBJ2-7; no reliable D call. Trimming took 0 bases from V and 1 from J, leaving 7 bases between them. This CDR3 comprises 14 residues. The germline V gene has CDR1 MNHEY and CDR2 SVGAGI. CDR3 region: CASSYSLDSYEQYF. For the CDR3, the DNA is TGTGCCAGCAGTTACTCGCTGGATTCCTACGAGCAGTACTTC.

The chain links TRBV7-9 to TRBJ2-7; 8 nucleotides align to TRBD1. Germline CDR1 and CDR2: SEHNR and FQNEAQ (reference sequence). The CDR3 spans 14 residues. Losses at the gene ends were 5 bases for V and 3 bases for J; bases not matched to a gene: 6. CDR3: CASSNGQGGYEQYF. In nucleotides, the CDR3 is TGTGCCAGCAGCAACGGACAGGGCGGCTACGAGCAGTACTTC.

V and J are TRBV30 and TRBJ2-1; TRBD1 might be the D (5 bases). Germline V gene lookup returns CDR1 GTSNPN and CDR2 SVGIG (reference sequence). The CDR3 consists of 13 residues. The germline V and J ends were trimmed by 3 bases and 8 bases, with 14 bases remaining between them. CDR3 sequence: CAWRALRVDEQFF. The CDR3 DNA reads TGTGCCTGGAGGGCCCTCAGGGTAGATGAGCAGTTCTTC.

This clonotype was seen a few times. The chain employs TRBV29-1 and TRBJ2-2, with unresolved D. Trimming stripped 7 bases from V and 4 bases from J, with 13 bases between. The CDR3 runs to 13 residues. The germline CDR1 and CDR2 sequences are SQVTM and ANQGSEA. CDR3 sequence reads: CSENLRATGELFF. DNA of the CDR3: TGCAGCGAAAACCTAAGGGCCACCGGGGAGCTGTTTTTT.

The chain links TRBV7-2 to TRBJ1-1; D gene ambiguous. V was clipped by 1 base and J by 6 bases, with 9 bases between them. Germline V gives CDR1 SGHTA, CDR2 FQGNSA. The CDR3 is 13 amino acids. The CDR3: CASSLVTFSEAFF. CDR3 DNA sequence: TGTGCCAGCAGCTTAGTAACCTTTTCTGAAGCTTTCTTT.

The chain has TRBV15 and TRBJ2-7; D uncertain. CDR1 LNHNV and CDR2 YYDKDF come from the germline V gene (reference sequence). Trimming removed 3 bases at V and 6 bases at J, with 21 bases between. The length of the CDR3 is 16 residues. As DNA, the CDR3 is TGTGCCACCAGCAGTGTCCGGACCCTTCAAGGAGTCGAGCAGTACGTC. Translated, it gives CATSSVRTLQGVEQYV.

The genes are TRBV7-2 and TRBJ2-6; D perhaps matches TRBD2 (7 bases). CDR3 length: 20 residues. Deletions cut 0 bases from V and 2 bases from J, with 20 bases between. Germline loops: CDR1 SGHTA, CDR2 FQGNSA. CDR3 nucleotides: TGTGCCAGCAGCTTAGCGGGGGGGCTCCGGAAATTGCCTGGGGCCAACGTCCTGACTTTC. Translated, it gives CASSLAGGLRKLPGANVLTF.

V is TRBV4-2 and J is TRBJ2-3; tentatively, D is TRBD1 or TRBD2 (5 bases each). The CDR3 has 14 amino acids. CDR1 is LGHNA and CDR2 is YNFKEQ in the germline V gene. The V gene lost 1 base and the J gene lost 2 bases, with 7 bases spanning the gap. CDR3 residues: CASSQGDPTDTQYF. The CDR3 DNA reads as TGTGCCAGCAGCCAAGGGGACCCCACAGATACGCAGTATTTT.

This clonotype was recorded at least ten times. The chain uses TRBV20-1 and TRBJ2-7; TRBD1 is a possible D gene (7 bases). The CDR3 spans 14 residues. Germline V lookup: CDR1 DFQATT, CDR2 SNEGSKA (reference sequence). The ends were cut back, 6 bases at V and 1 base at J, with 16 bases in the middle. The CDR3 DNA is TGCAGTGCCCTGGCGGGGACAGCTTCCTACGAGCAGTACTTC. As protein: CSALAGTASYEQYF.

This clonotype was detected a few times. This chain links TRBV12-3 or TRBV12-4 with TRBJ1-4, with D maybe TRBD1 (5 bases). V was shortened by 5 bases and J by 8 bases, with 15 bases between the two germline ends. This CDR3 is built from 14 residues. The CDR3 DNA reads TGTGCCAGCAGTGGTAGGGCGGAGGGGGAAAAACTGTTTTTT. Protein product: CASSGRAEGEKLFF.

This clonotype was counted many times. This chain joins TRBV7-2 and TRBJ1-2; D is possibly TRBD1 (5 bases). V was clipped by 1 base and J by 6 bases, with 18 bases between them. Germline assignment: CDR1 SGHTA and CDR2 FQGNSA. The CDR3 covers 16 residues. CDR3 protein: CASSLDFVRTNDGYTF. Here the CDR3 DNA reads TGTGCCAGCAGCTTAGATTTCGTCAGGACAAATGATGGCTACACCTTC.

The chain couples TRBV9 to TRBJ2-6; TRBD2 aligns across 9 bases. The CDR3 sequence is 18 residues long. Germline CDR1 reads SGDLS; CDR2 reads YYNGEE. After removal of 3 bases from V and 0 bases from J, the junction contained 7 bases not matched to a gene. Here the CDR3 reads CASSATLAGTSGANVLTF. CDR3 DNA sequence: TGTGCCAGCAGCGCTACGCTAGCGGGGACCTCTGGGGCCAACGTCCTGACTTTC.